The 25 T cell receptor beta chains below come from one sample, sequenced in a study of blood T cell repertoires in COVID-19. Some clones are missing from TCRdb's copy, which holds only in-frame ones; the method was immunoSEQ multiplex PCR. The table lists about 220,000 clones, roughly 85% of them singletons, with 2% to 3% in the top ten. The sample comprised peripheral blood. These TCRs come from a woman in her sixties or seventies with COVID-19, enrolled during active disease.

Written as DNA, the CDR3 is TGTGCCTGGAGCGTTGGGACAGGGGAGAAACTGTTTTTT. This codes for CAWSVGTGEKLFF. The chain couples TRBV30 to TRBJ1-4; 10 bases agree with TRBD1. CDR3 size: 13 residues. The V and J ends lost 3 bases and 11 bases, in that order; junction bases with no gene match: 6. CDR1 and CDR2 (germline): GTSNPN, SVGIG (reference sequence).

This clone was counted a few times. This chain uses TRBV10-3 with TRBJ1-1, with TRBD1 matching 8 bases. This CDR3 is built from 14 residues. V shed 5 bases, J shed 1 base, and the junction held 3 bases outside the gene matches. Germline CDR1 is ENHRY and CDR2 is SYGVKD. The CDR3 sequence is CAISYQGANTEAFF. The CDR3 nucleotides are TGTGCCATCAGTTACCAGGGGGCGAACACTGAAGCTTTCTTT.

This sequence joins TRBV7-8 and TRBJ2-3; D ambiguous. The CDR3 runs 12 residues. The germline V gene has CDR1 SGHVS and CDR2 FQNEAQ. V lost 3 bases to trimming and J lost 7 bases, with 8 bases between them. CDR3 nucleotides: TGTGCCAGCAGCTTGGAGAAGCATACGCAGTATTTT. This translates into CASSLEKHTQYF.

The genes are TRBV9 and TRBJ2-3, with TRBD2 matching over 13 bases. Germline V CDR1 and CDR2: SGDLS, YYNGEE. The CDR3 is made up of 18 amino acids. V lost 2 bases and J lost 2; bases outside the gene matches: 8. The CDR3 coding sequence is TGTGCCAGCAGCGTCAGGACTAGCGGGAGATGGGCCACAGATACGCAGTATTTT. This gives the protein CASSVRTSGRWATDTQYF.

CDR3 loop: CASRPGLETQYF. Here the CDR3 DNA reads TGTGCCAGCAGGCCGGGACTAGAGACCCAGTACTTC. This chain joins TRBV2 and TRBJ2-5; D is possibly TRBD2 (6 bases). The V gene's germline CDR1 is SNHLY and CDR2 FYNNEI. This CDR3 contains 12 residues. Trimming pared 6 bases from V and 4 bases from J, leaving 9 bases between.

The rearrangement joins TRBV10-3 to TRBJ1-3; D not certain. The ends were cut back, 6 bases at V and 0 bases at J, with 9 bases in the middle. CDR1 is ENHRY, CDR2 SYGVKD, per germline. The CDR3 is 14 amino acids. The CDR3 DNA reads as TGTGCCATCAGAACAGACCTCTCTGGAAACACCATATATTTT. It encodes CAIRTDLSGNTIYF.

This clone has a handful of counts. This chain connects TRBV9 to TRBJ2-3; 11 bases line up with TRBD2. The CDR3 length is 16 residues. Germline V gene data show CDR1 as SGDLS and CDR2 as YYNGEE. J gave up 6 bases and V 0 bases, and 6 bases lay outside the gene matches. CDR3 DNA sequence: TGTGCCAGCAGCGTAGTTTCTAGCGGGGGGAGCGATACGCAGTATTTT. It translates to CASSVVSSGGSDTQYF. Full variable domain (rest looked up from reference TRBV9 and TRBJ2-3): DSGVTQTPKHLITATGQRVTLRCSPRSGDLSVYWYQQSLDQGLQFLIQYYNGEERAKGNILERFSAQQFPDLHSELNLSSLELGDSALYFCASSVVSSGGSDTQYFGPGTRLTVL.

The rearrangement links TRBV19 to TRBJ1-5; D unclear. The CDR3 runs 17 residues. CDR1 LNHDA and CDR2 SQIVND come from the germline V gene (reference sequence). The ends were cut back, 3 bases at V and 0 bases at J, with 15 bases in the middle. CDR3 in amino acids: CASSMTPADYSNQPQHF. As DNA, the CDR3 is TGTGCCAGTAGTATGACTCCGGCGGATTATAGCAATCAGCCCCAGCATTTT.

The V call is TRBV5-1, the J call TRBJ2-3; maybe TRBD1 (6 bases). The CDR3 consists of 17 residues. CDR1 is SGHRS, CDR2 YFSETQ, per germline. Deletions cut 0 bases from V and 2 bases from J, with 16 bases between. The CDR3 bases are TGCGCCAGCAGCTTGGGTTACTTGACAGGTTACACAGATACGCAGTATTTT. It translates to CASSLGYLTGYTDTQYF.

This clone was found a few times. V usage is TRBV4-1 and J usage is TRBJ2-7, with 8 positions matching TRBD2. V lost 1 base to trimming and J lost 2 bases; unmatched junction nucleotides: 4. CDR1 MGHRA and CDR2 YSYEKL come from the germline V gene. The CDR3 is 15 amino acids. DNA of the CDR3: TGCGCCAGCAGCCAAGGCCCAGCGGGGGCCTACGAGCAGTACTTC. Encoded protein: CASSQGPAGAYEQYF.

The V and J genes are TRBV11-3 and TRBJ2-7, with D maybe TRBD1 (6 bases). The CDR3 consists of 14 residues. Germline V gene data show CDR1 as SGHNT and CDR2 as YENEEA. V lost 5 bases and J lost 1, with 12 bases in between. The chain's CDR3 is CASSLKDRSYEQYF. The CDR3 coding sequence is TGTGCCAGCAGCCTAAAAGACAGGTCCTACGAGCAGTACTTC.

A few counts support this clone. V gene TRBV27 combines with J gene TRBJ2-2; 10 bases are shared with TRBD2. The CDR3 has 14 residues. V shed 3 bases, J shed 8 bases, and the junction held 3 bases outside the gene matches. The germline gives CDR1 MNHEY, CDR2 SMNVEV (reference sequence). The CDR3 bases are TGTGCCAGCAGTTTCGGACTAGCGGCGGGGGAGCTGTTTTTT. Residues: CASSFGLAAGELFF.

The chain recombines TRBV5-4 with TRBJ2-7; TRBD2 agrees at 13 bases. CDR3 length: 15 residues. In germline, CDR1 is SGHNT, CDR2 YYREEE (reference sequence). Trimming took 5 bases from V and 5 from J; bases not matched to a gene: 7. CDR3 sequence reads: CASSSGLAGSNEQYF. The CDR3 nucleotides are TGTGCCAGCAGTTCGGGACTAGCGGGATCCAACGAGCAGTACTTC.

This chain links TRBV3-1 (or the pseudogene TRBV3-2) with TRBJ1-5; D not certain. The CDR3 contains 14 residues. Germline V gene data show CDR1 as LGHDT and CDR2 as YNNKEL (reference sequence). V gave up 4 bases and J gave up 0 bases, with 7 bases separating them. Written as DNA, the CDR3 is TGTGCCAGCAGCCGTGAGTATAGCAATCAGCCCCAGCATTTT. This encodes CASSREYSNQPQHF.

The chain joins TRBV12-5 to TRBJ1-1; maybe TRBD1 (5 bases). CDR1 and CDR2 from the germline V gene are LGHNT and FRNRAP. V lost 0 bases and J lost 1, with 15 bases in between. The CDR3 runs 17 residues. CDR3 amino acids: CASGLVQYRMANTEAFF. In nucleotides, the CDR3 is TGTGCTAGTGGTTTGGTACAGTACAGGATGGCGAACACTGAAGCTTTCTTT.

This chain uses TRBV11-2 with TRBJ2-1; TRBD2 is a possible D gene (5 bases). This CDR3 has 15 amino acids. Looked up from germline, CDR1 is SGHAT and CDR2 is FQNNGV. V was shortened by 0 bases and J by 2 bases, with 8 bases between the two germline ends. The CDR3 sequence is CASSLDGVAYNEQFF. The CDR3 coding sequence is TGTGCCAGCAGCTTAGACGGGGTGGCCTACAATGAGCAGTTCTTC.

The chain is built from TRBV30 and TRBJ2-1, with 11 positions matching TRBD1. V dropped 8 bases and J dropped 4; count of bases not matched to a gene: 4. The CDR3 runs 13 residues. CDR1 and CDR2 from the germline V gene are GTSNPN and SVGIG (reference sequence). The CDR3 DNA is TGTGCCCACCGGGACAGGGGGTACAATGAGCAGTTCTTC. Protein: CAHRDRGYNEQFF.

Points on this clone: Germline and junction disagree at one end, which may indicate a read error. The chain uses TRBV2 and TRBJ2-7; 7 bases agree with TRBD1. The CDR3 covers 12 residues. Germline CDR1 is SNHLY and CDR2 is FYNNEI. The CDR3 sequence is CASSEDLGGGDF. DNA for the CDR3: TGTGCCAGCAGTGAAGATTTAGGGGGCGGCGACTTC.

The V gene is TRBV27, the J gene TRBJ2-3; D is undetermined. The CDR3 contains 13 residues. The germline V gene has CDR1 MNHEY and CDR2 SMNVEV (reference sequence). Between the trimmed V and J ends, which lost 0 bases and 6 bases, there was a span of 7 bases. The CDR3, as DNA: TGTGCCAGCAGTTTATCGGCCCAGGATACGCAGTATTTT. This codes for CASSLSAQDTQYF.

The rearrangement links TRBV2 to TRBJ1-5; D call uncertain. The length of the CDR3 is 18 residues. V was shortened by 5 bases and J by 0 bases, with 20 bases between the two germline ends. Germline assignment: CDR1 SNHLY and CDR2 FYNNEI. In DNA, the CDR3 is TGTGCCAGCAGTCGACACACCCCGAGAGACTATAGCAATCAGCCCCAGCATTTT. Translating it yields CASSRHTPRDYSNQPQHF.

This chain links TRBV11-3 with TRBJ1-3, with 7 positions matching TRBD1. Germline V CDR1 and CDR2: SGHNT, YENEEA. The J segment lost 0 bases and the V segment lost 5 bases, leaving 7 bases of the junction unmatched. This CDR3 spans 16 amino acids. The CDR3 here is CASSPGGTVSGNTIYF. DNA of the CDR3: TGTGCCAGCAGCCCCGGAGGGACAGTCTCTGGAAACACCATATATTTT.

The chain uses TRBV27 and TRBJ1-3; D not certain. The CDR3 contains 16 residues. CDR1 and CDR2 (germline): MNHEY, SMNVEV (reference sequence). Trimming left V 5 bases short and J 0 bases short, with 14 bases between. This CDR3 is CASSSSWFSSGNTIYF. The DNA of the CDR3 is TGTGCCAGCAGTAGTTCATGGTTCAGCTCTGGAAACACCATATATTTT.

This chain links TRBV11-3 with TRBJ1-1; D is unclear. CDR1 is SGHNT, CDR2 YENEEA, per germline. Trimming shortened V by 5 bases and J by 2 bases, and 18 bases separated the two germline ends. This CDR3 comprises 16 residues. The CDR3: CASSARVDPRNTEAFF. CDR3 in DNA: TGTGCCAGCAGCGCCCGAGTGGATCCTAGAAACACTGAAGCTTTCTTT.

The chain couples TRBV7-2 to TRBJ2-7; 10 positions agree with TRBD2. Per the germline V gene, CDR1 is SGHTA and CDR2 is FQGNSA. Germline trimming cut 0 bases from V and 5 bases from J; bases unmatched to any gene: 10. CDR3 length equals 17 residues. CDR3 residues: CASSLAGSSGGSHEQYF. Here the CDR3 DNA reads TGTGCCAGCAGCTTAGCGGGCTCTAGCGGGGGTAGCCACGAGCAGTACTTC.

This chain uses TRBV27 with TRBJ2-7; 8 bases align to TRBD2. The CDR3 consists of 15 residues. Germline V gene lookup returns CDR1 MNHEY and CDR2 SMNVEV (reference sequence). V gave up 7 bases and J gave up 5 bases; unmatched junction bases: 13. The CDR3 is CASTNSGRPFDEQYF. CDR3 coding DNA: TGTGCCAGCACCAACAGCGGGAGACCTTTCGACGAGCAGTACTTC.